The 24 T cell receptor beta chains below all came from one sample that was sequenced in a study of tumor-infiltrating lymphocytes in glioblastoma multiforme. Multiple V-beta primers and a C-beta primer amplified TCRB from RNA. TCRdb reanalysed the multiplex PCR reads using MiXCR and keeps one entry per CDR3 protein. This sample has 13,000 or so distinct CDR3 sequences, with almost 65% found just once. Sequences were obtained from brain tumor tissue. The source is a male donor with glioblastoma.

V usage is TRBV10-2 and J usage is TRBJ2-2; 7 bases fit TRBD2. After removal of 6 bases from V and 5 bases from J, the junction contained 3 bases not matched to a gene. Germline CDR1 WSHSY, CDR2 SAAADI. The CDR3 totals 13 residues. This CDR3 is CASRRGGTGELFF. CDR3 coding DNA: TGCGCCAGCAGACGGGGAGGGACCGGGGAGCTGTTTTTT.

This clonotype was found a few times. V usage is TRBV10-3 and J usage is TRBJ2-1, with unresolved D. With 4 bases removed from V and 7 bases from J, the gap between germline ends came to 5 bases. Germline CDR1 ENHRY, CDR2 SYGVKD. The CDR3 is 11 amino acids. CDR3 in amino acids: CAISGSNEQFF. The CDR3 DNA is TGTGCCATCAGTGGGAGTAATGAGCAGTTCTTC.

In its sample, this clonotype was seen many times. The chain couples TRBV2 to TRBJ2-7; D may match TRBD1 or TRBD2 (6 bases each). This CDR3 spans 12 amino acids. Germline V gene lookup returns CDR1 SNHLY and CDR2 FYNNEI. V was trimmed by 6 bases and J by 5 bases, leaving 11 bases between them. The CDR3 DNA reads TGTGCCAGCAGGGTGGAGGGGGACGAGCAGTACTTC. It specifies CASRVEGDEQYF.

By sample share, this clonotype is medium-sized. The genes are TRBV12-3 or TRBV12-4 and TRBJ2-5; D gene unclear. This CDR3 region has 14 residues. V was cut by 5 bases and J by 2 bases, with 12 bases left in between. The CDR3 nucleotides read TGTGCCAGCAGTGTGCCAGAATCTCAAGAGACCCAGTACTTC. This codes for CASSVPESQETQYF.

This chain connects TRBV6-5 to TRBJ2-7; TRBD1 or TRBD2 may be the D gene (6 bases each). There are 14 residues in the CDR3. CDR1 is MNHEY and CDR2 is SVGAGI in the germline V gene. CDR3 amino acids: CVCSYSGGWSEQYF. The CDR3 region has the DNA TGTGTCTGCAGTTACTCCGGGGGCTGGTCCGAGCAGTACTTC.

V usage is TRBV20-1 and J usage is TRBJ1-5; D uncertain. Trimming cost V 0 bases and J 7 bases, with 16 bases left between them. The CDR3 spans 15 residues. Germline CDR1 reads DFQATT; CDR2 reads SNEGSKA (reference sequence). As DNA, the CDR3 is TGCAGTGCTAGAGATAGCGGCATGGAGTGGCAGCCCCAGCATTTT. This codes for CSARDSGMEWQPQHF.

In its sample, this clonotype is medium-sized. J is TRBJ1-4 and V is TRBV4-1; D call uncertain. CDR1 is MGHRA and CDR2 is YSYEKL in the germline V gene. This CDR3 has 18 residues. Trimming left V 0 bases short and J 3 bases short, with 17 bases between. CDR3 loop: CASSQDSLLTTANEKLFF. The CDR3 nucleotides read TGCGCCAGCAGCCAAGATTCGCTCTTAACAACCGCTAATGAAAAACTGTTTTTT.

To note about this clonotype: One end of the junction does not line up with germline, which may come from a read error. This chain connects TRBV11-3 to TRBJ2-1; 7 bases match TRBD2. This CDR3 spans 16 amino acids. Germline CDR1 is SGHNT and CDR2 is YENEEA. This CDR3 is CAGSLDGGTSYSEQFF. The CDR3 DNA sequence: TGTGCCGGCAGCTTGGACGGGGGGACCTCCTACAGTGAGCAGTTCTTC.

With regard to this clonotype: The junction shows a germline mismatch at one end, possibly a read error. This chain links TRBV10-3 with TRBJ2-2, with 8 bases that match TRBD2. CDR1 and CDR2 from the germline V gene are ENHRY and SYGVKD. This CDR3 is 16 amino acids long. In DNA, the CDR3 is TGTGCCATCAGTGAGTCAGCGGGGGCGAACACCGGGGAGATGTTTTTT. Its protein product is CAISESAGANTGEMFF.

This clonotype appeared many times. The rearrangement uses TRBV7-9 and TRBJ2-2, with D uncertain. Looked up from germline, CDR1 is SEHNR and CDR2 is FQNEAQ (reference sequence). V was clipped by 5 bases and J by 7 bases, with 14 bases between them. This CDR3 region has 14 residues. The CDR3 region has the DNA TGTGCCAGCAGCCCCCGCCCCTTAGTCGGGGAGCTGTTTTTT. Protein sequence: CASSPRPLVGELFF.

The chain is built from TRBV20-1 and TRBJ2-3, with 8 bases lining up with TRBD1. V gave up 6 bases and J gave up 5 bases; unmatched junction bases: 10. Germline CDR1 reads DFQATT; CDR2 reads SNEGSKA (reference sequence). The CDR3 totals 14 residues. The CDR3 sequence is CSAVGQGAVDTQYF. CDR3 nucleotide sequence: TGCAGTGCCGTCGGGCAGGGGGCTGTAGATACGCAGTATTTT.

Note on this clonotype: Mismatch with germline at one junction end may stem from a read error. The chain carries TRBV12-3 or TRBV12-4 and TRBJ2-5; maybe TRBD2 (5 bases). The CDR3 length is 14 residues. The chain's CDR3 is CAGRQRGFQETQYF. For the CDR3, the DNA is TGTGCCGGCAGACAAAGAGGGTTCCAAGAGACCCAGTACTTC.

This clonotype is termed medium-sized. J is TRBJ2-7 and V is TRBV5-4; 11 bases line up with TRBD2. This CDR3 is built from 18 residues. Germline V gene lookup returns CDR1 SGHNT and CDR2 YYREEE (reference sequence). Unmatched junction bases numbered 17, after V lost 2 bases and J lost 7 bases. The CDR3 loop is CASSLPGTSGSYWGEQYF. The CDR3 DNA sequence: TGTGCCAGCAGCTTACCCGGGACTAGCGGATCCTATTGGGGGGAGCAGTACTTC.

For this clonotype: This may stem from a read error, because a much larger clone lies one nucleotide away. The chain uses TRBV10-3 and TRBJ2-5, with D perhaps TRBD1 or TRBD2 (5 bases each). Germline loops: CDR1 ENHRY, CDR2 SYGVKD. The V end was cut by 3 bases, the J end by 5 bases, with 16 bases between. The CDR3 is 15 amino acids. CDR3 region: CAISEVWDPRETQYF. The CDR3 coding sequence is TGTGCCATCAGTGAAGTCTGGGACCCGAGGGAGACCCAGTACTTC.

The chain joins TRBV12-3 or TRBV12-4 to TRBJ2-7; TRBD1 is a possible D gene (6 bases). Trimming removed 2 bases at V and 5 bases at J, with 13 bases between. CDR3 size: 14 residues. CDR3 DNA sequence: TGTGCCAGCAGTTTAAGGGAACAGGGTCACGAGCAGTACTTC. Its translation is CASSLREQGHEQYF.

This clonotype was counted once. A junction end diverges from the germline sequence, so it may reflect a read error. The chain links TRBV6-5 to TRBJ2-6; D call uncertain. CDR1 is MNHEY, CDR2 SVGAGI, per germline. This CDR3 has 15 residues. The CDR3 DNA reads TGTGCCAGCAGCCCGACATGGTCTGAGGCCAACGTCCTGACTTTC. Encoded protein: CASSPTWSEANVLTF.

This clonotype was seen only a few times. The rearrangement joins TRBV10-3 to TRBJ2-7; 9 nucleotides line up with TRBD1. CDR3 length: 16 amino acids. CDR1 is ENHRY and CDR2 is SYGVKD in the germline V gene. Trimming removed 4 bases from V and 6 bases from J; junction bases left unmatched: 13. This CDR3 is CAISVGGTGGWSEQYF. CDR3 bases: TGTGCCATCAGTGTCGGGGGTACAGGGGGCTGGTCCGAGCAGTACTTC.

For this clonotype: An end of the junction does not agree with germline; a read error may underlie this. The chain links TRBV28 to TRBJ1-5; perhaps TRBD1 as D (6 bases). CDR1 and CDR2 from the germline V gene are MDHEN and SYDVKM. The CDR3 consists of 16 residues. The CDR3 sequence: CASSPISGGANRPQHF. The CDR3 region has the DNA TGTGCCAGCAGTCCCATTTCGGGGGGGGCAAATCGGCCCCAGCATTTT.

Of note for this clonotype: This likely comes from a read error, as the CDR3 has no conserved phenylalanine or tryptophan at its end. V is TRBV11-3 and J is TRBJ2-1; D is unresolved. This CDR3 is built from 12 residues. Germline V gives CDR1 SGHNT, CDR2 YENEEA. CDR3 sequence (DNA): TGTGCCGGCAGCTTAGTTCCCGAGGAGCAGTTCTCC. This encodes CAGSLVPEEQFS.

By share of the sample, this clonotype is medium-sized. This rearrangement joins TRBV4-2 to TRBJ2-3; perhaps TRBD1 as D (6 bases). Germline V CDR1 and CDR2: LGHNA, YNFKEQ. The CDR3 is 15 residues long. Between the trimmed V and J ends, which lost 0 bases and 0 bases, there was a span of 7 bases. The CDR3 DNA reads as TGTGCCAGCAGCCAAGATACAGGGAGCACAGATACGCAGTATTTT. It specifies CASSQDTGSTDTQYF.

Worth noting for this clonotype: Relative to the germline gene, one junction end is altered; a read error may explain this. This chain uses TRBV20-1 with TRBJ2-7; possible D gene TRBD2, 6 bases. Germline assignment: CDR1 DFQATT and CDR2 SNEGSKA (reference sequence). CDR3 length: 15 amino acids. The DNA of the CDR3 is TGCAGTGCTAGAGAACGGATTTCGGAGGGTTACGAGCAGCACTTC. It codes for CSARERISEGYEQHF.

V usage is TRBV11-3 and J usage is TRBJ2-1, with TRBD2 identical over 8 bases. Trimming took 5 bases from V and 0 from J; bases not matched to a gene: 9. Germline V gene lookup returns CDR1 SGHNT and CDR2 YENEEA. The CDR3 covers 17 residues. CDR3 residues: CASSPGSGGASYNEQFF. In DNA form, the CDR3 reads TGTGCCAGCAGCCCCGGGTCCGGGGGGGCCTCCTACAATGAGCAGTTCTTC.

Worth noting for this clonotype: Compared with germline, one end of the junction differs, possibly owing to a read error. V is TRBV4-2 and J is TRBJ2-4; TRBD2 matches at 8 bases. CDR3 length: 15 amino acids. Per germline, CDR1 LGHNA and CDR2 YNFKEQ. Written as DNA, the CDR3 is TGTGCCAGCAGTCAAGATGGAGGACTAGCAGACATACAGTACTTC. It specifies CASSQDGGLADIQYF.

Only a few counts were recorded for this clonotype. This CDR3 is missing its conserved last phenylalanine or tryptophan, likely due to a read error. The V call is TRBV5-6, the J call TRBJ2-2, with D hard to call. In germline, CDR1 is SGHDT, CDR2 YYEEEE. The CDR3 runs 17 residues. V lost 2 bases to trimming and J lost 6 bases, with 20 bases between them. The CDR3 nucleotides are TGTGCCAGCAGCTTTTTGACATATCTAATTACCCCCGGGGAGCTGTTTCTT. This translates into CASSFLTYLITPGELFL.